Given below is one T cell receptor (beta chain) in context. Its specificity is unknown. These data come from a study of T cells and copy number aberrations in small-cell lung cancer. Study-level results: Most clones, about 75-97.7%, were restricted to a single tumor region.

V was pared by 3 bases and J by 1 base, with 4 bases of the junction left unmatched. Germline loops: CDR1 MNHEY, CDR2 SMNVEV (reference sequence). This CDR3 has 15 residues. Donors had limited-stage small-cell lung cancer, resected between the late 2000s and the early 2020s. Sequenced by immunoSEQ multiplex PCR; TCRdb stores in-frame clones only, minus some. The sample carries around 6,200 clones, around 69% recorded once. Material for sequencing was tumor tissue. The receptor was isolated from a man aged 50 to 60 with small cell lung cancer. The chain joins TRBV27 to TRBJ2-7; 9 bases align to TRBD2. CDR3 nucleotide sequence: TGTGCCAGCAGTTTTAGCGGGAGTGGGTCCTACGAGCAGTACTTC. This codes for CASSFSGSGSYEQYF.